The entry below gives a single T cell receptor (beta chain) sequence along with its context. Its target is unknown. These data belong to a study of T cell responses to AZD1222 COVID-19 vaccine. TCRdb's table, derived via immunoSEQ multiplex PCR, lists solely in-frame clones and lacks some. The sample includes 100,000 or so clones, 80% to 90% of them seen just once. Study results and caveats: Scientists sampled the repertoires only once the peak T cell response had passed.

The clonotype originates from an adult who received the AZD1222 COVID-19 vaccine. This specimen was peripheral blood, taken 28 days after the second AZD1222 dose.

CDR3 nucleotide sequence: TGTGCCAGCAGCCAAGACGTAGGGGTTCCCTACGAGCAGTACTTC. Translated: CASSQDVGVPYEQYF. The genes are TRBV3-1 (or the pseudogene TRBV3-2) and TRBJ2-7; TRBD1 is a possible D gene (5 bases). Trimming took 0 bases from V and 2 from J, leaving 11 bases between them. Germline values: CDR1 LGHDT, CDR2 YNNKEL (reference sequence). The CDR3 loop spans 15 amino acids.